This entry is about one TCR beta chain. This clone has just a few counts. Its antigen is not yet known. No much larger clone exists at a distance of one base, and base qualities are not known. The source of the sample is a study of CD8+ T cells in alopecia areata (dated by TCRdb to 2016 to 2018). About the investigation overall: Treated patients were enrolled in an open-label pilot trial of oral tofacitinib at 5 to 10 mg twice daily for moderate-to-severe alopecia areata. Clonality in the scalp was compared among normal scalp (n=4), patchy alopecia areata scalp (n=8), and alopecia totalis/universalis scalp (n=8). In humans, TCRbeta sequencing was performed on scalp tissue and on sorted CD4+ and CD8+ peripheral blood T cells from healthy controls and from patients with patchy or totalis/universalis alopecia areata. Patients stayed on tofacitinib for 6 to 18 months and then had 6 months of follow-up off drug so that delayed response and recurrence could be assessed. High-throughput TCRbeta sequencing was used to examine T cell clonal expansion in alopecia areata in both the C3H/HeJ mouse model and human patients. immunoSEQ multiplex PCR using 35 Vbeta forward primers and 13 Jbeta reverse primers was used to amplify TCRbeta CDR3 regions. Patients on tofacitinib were biopsied at baseline and after 4 and 24 weeks of treatment, and several of the patients also had a later scalp biopsy. RNA was extracted with the PAXgene miRNA kit for fixed scalp, the miRNeasy kit for PBMCs, and the RNeasy kit for mouse skin. For the treated patients, the SALT score, which quantifies what percentage of scalp surface area is affected, served as the measure of disease severity.

The time point label, as the study defines it: less than five weeks on oral tofacitinib. In light of the paper, this sample's treatment or condition label describes: oral pan-JAK inhibitor, 5-10 mg twice daily. Peripheral blood and lesional scalp punch biopsies were obtained from patients with alopecia areata. PBMCs were separated by density centrifugation and stained for CD3, CD4 and CD8, after which CD4+ and CD8+ T cells were sorted on a FACSAria. Library method: the immunoSEQ multiplex PCR assay. RNA was extracted from all samples and reverse transcribed into cDNA, which served as template for TCR sequencing. SuperScript III was used to make first-strand cDNA, primed with a 2:1 mix of oligo-dT and random hexamers. A synthetic immune receptor repertoire was used to measure amplification bias, and any remaining bias was corrected computationally. Processing in the source paper ran as follows. Raw reads were preprocessed to remove errors, and CDR3 was defined by IMGT conventions from the conserved cysteine to phenylalanine. To get clonality, Shannon entropy was normalized by log2 of the number of productive unique TCRs and the result was subtracted from 1. Whether scalp clones were CD4 or CD8 was inferred by matching scalp TCRbeta sequences against CD4 and CD8 repertoires sorted from blood. Drawn from immuneACCESS, this table holds only the in-frame rearrangements with V and J called that TCRdb kept. Clones are partly lost; checked studies trace under half to an unresolved V gene and leave the rest unexplained. Clone size and V and J calls were adopted from that table, with D and trimming inferred from the DNA. The sample contains 200,000 to 250,000 clones, 55% to 70% of them found a single time. Around 4.2% of the sample lies in the top ten.

Based on the germline V gene, the CDR1 and CDR2 sequences are SGHDT and YYEEEE. Unmatched junction bases come to 5, with V trimmed by 1 base and J by 2 bases. Spanning cysteine to phenylalanine, the CDR3 consists of 17 amino acids. The only DNA kept is the CDR3, 51 bases in frame from the first base. What the work shows at the level of the full study, not this receptor alone: Resident alphabeta T cells in normal human skin are also sequenced, complicating scalp TCR repertoire analysis, unlike mouse skin dominated by gammadelta T cells. The treated cohort was small, with a single nonresponder, so links between baseline CD8+ expansion and response need larger studies. Scalp clonality and the number of expanded CD8+ clones among the top 100 scalp clones were significantly decreased by tofacitinib. During tofacitinib treatment, many expanded lesional clones remained in scalp and blood, and this persistence may partly explain relapse after treatment is stopped. TCR sequences shared between patients were less clear than in mice, possibly partly because of HLA diversity in the patient population. Compared with normal scalp, lesional scalp had higher clonality and more expanded CD8+ clones, particularly in alopecia totalis/universalis, a pattern that suggests antigenic drive.

This receptor chain uses TRBV5-6 and TRBJ2-1; 11 bases in between match TRBD2. The sample was CD4+ T cells sorted from blood, taken at week 4, from a patient treated with tofacitinib. This TCR came from a human donor with alopecia areata. The CDR3 sequence is CASSLSPGLAAYNEQFF. The sequenced DNA is TGTGCCAGCAGCTTGTCCCCGGGACTAGCGGCCTACAATGAGCAGTTCTTC.